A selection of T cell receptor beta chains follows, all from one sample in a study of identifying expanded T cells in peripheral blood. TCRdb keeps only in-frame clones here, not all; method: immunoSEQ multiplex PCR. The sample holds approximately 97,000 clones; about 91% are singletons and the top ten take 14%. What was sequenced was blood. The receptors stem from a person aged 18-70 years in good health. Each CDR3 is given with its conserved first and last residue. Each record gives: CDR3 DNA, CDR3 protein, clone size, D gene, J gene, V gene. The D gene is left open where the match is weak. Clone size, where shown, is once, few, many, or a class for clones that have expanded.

CDR3nt: TGTGCCGCGGACAGGGGGGCTGAAAAACTGTTTTTT
CDR3aa: CAADRGAEKLFF
abundance: NA
d_gene: TRBD1
j_gene: TRBJ1-4
v_gene: TRBV30

CDR3nt: TGTGCCAGCCAGACAGAACTTAGCAATCAGCCCCAGCATTTT
CDR3aa: CASQTELSNQPQHF
abundance: NA
d_gene: NA
j_gene: TRBJ1-5
v_gene: TRBV6-6

CDR3nt: TGTGCCAGCAGCCCGCGGACTAGCGGGGGAAATGAGCAGTTCTTC
CDR3aa: CASSPRTSGGNEQFF
abundance: NA
d_gene: TRBD2
j_gene: TRBJ2-1
v_gene: TRBV13

CDR3nt: TGTGCCAGTAGTCGATCAACAGGGTTGAGTGATGAGCAGTTCTTC
CDR3aa: CASSRSTGLSDEQFF
abundance: NA
d_gene: NA
j_gene: TRBJ2-1
v_gene: TRBV19

CDR3nt: TGTGCCAGCAGCTCCGTCTCCTACGAGCAGTACTTC
CDR3aa: CASSSVSYEQYF
abundance: NA
d_gene: NA
j_gene: TRBJ2-7
v_gene: TRBV13

CDR3nt: TGTGCCAGCAGGACGGACCCTTTGAACACTGAAGCTTTCTTT
CDR3aa: CASRTDPLNTEAFF
abundance: NA
d_gene: NA
j_gene: TRBJ1-1
v_gene: TRBV27

CDR3nt: TGTGCCAGCAGCTCGGGACTAGCGGGAGGCTACGAGCAGTACTTC
CDR3aa: CASSSGLAGGYEQYF
abundance: NA
d_gene: TRBD2
j_gene: TRBJ2-7
v_gene: TRBV7-9

CDR3nt: TGCGCCAGCAGCGACAACCGGGACAGGGGAATGCTCTTT
CDR3aa: CASSDNRDRGMLF
abundance: NA
d_gene: TRBD1
j_gene: TRBJ1-1
v_gene: TRBV5-1

CDR3nt: TGTGCCAGCAGTGAAAACTTTCGTGAAAAACTGTTTTTT
CDR3aa: CASSENFREKLFF
abundance: NA
d_gene: NA
j_gene: TRBJ1-4
v_gene: TRBV6-1

CDR3nt: TGTGCCAGCTCGCGGAAGGGATCCTACGAGCAGTACTTC
CDR3aa: CASSRKGSYEQYF
abundance: NA
d_gene: NA
j_gene: TRBJ2-7
v_gene: TRBV18

CDR3nt: TGTGCCAGCAGCTTCTCAGGGGTAGCTATAGGGAATACGCAGTATTTT
CDR3aa: CASSFSGVAIGNTQYF
abundance: NA
d_gene: NA
j_gene: TRBJ2-3
v_gene: TRBV7-6

CDR3nt: TGTGCCAGCAGCGTAACAGGGAAGACTGAAGCTTTCTTT
CDR3aa: CASSVTGKTEAFF
abundance: few
d_gene: NA
j_gene: TRBJ1-1
v_gene: TRBV7-3

CDR3nt: TGTGCCACTAAATGGGGGGAGCAGCCTAATGAAAAACTGTTTTTT
CDR3aa: CATKWGEQPNEKLFF
abundance: NA
d_gene: NA
j_gene: TRBJ1-4
v_gene: TRBV19

CDR3nt: TGTGCCACCAAAGCCGGCGGATCGAACACTGAAGCTTTCTTT
CDR3aa: CATKAGGSNTEAFF
abundance: NA
d_gene: NA
j_gene: TRBJ1-1
v_gene: TRBV6-5

CDR3nt: TGTGCCTGGGGGTCTACAAACAGGGGTTCTAATGAAAAACTGTTTTTT
CDR3aa: CAWGSTNRGSNEKLFF
abundance: NA
d_gene: TRBD1
j_gene: TRBJ1-4
v_gene: TRBV30

CDR3nt: TGTGCCAGCAGCTTGGACGGAATCTCAACTGGAAACACCATATATTTT
CDR3aa: CASSLDGISTGNTIYF
abundance: NA
d_gene: NA
j_gene: TRBJ1-3
v_gene: TRBV5-4

CDR3nt: TGCGCCAGCAGCTTGGCCCAACTAGCGGGAGGCGATGAGCAGTTCTTC
CDR3aa: CASSLAQLAGGDEQFF
abundance: NA
d_gene: TRBD2
j_gene: TRBJ2-1
v_gene: TRBV5-1

CDR3nt: TGCGCCAGCAGCCAAGATCCCACTAGCGGGGGGGCGGCAGAGACCCAGTACTTC
CDR3aa: CASSQDPTSGGAAETQYF
abundance: NA
d_gene: TRBD2
j_gene: TRBJ2-5
v_gene: TRBV4-3

CDR3nt: TGTGCCAGCAGCACCGGACTAGCGGGAATGGTGCAGTACTTC
CDR3aa: CASSTGLAGMVQYF
abundance: NA
d_gene: TRBD2
j_gene: TRBJ2-7
v_gene: TRBV5-6

CDR3nt: TGTGCCAGCAGCGCCGATTTCGACTATGGCTACACCTTC
CDR3aa: CASSADFDYGYTF
abundance: NA
d_gene: NA
j_gene: TRBJ1-2
v_gene: TRBV9

CDR3nt: TGTGCCAGCAGTTTAAGACAGGCCAAAAACATTCAGTACTTC
CDR3aa: CASSLRQAKNIQYF
abundance: NA
d_gene: NA
j_gene: TRBJ2-4
v_gene: TRBV28

CDR3nt: TGTGCCTGGGGGACTAGCGGGGGGCCCGGTACGCAGTATTTT
CDR3aa: CAWGTSGGPGTQYF
abundance: NA
d_gene: TRBD2
j_gene: TRBJ2-3
v_gene: TRBV30

CDR3nt: TGTGCCAGCAGCTCAGGGACTAGCGGGGGGGCGGCGTTCTTC
CDR3aa: CASSSGTSGGAAFF
abundance: NA
d_gene: TRBD2
j_gene: TRBJ2-1
v_gene: TRBV5-4

CDR3nt: TGTGCCAGCAGAGGACAGGGTATGGGCACAGATACGCAGTATTTT
CDR3aa: CASRGQGMGTDTQYF
abundance: NA
d_gene: TRBD1
j_gene: TRBJ2-3
v_gene: TRBV28

CDR3nt: TGTGCCAGCAGTGACGATGGGCTAACAGATACGCAGTATTTT
CDR3aa: CASSDDGLTDTQYF
abundance: NA
d_gene: NA
j_gene: TRBJ2-3
v_gene: TRBV25-1

CDR3nt: TGCAGCGTTGATGGGGAGGGAGGAGAAAAACTGTTTTTT
CDR3aa: CSVDGEGGEKLFF
abundance: NA
d_gene: NA
j_gene: TRBJ1-4
v_gene: TRBV29-1

CDR3nt: TGTGCCAGCAGTTATCGGAGGACTAGCGGGAGAAATGAGCAGTTCTTC
CDR3aa: CASSYRRTSGRNEQFF
abundance: NA
d_gene: TRBD2
j_gene: TRBJ2-1
v_gene: TRBV6-5

CDR3nt: TGTGCCAGCAGTGAAGCGCTTCAAGGGAACCTGGCTGGCTACACCTTC
CDR3aa: CASSEALQGNLAGYTF
abundance: NA
d_gene: NA
j_gene: TRBJ1-2
v_gene: TRBV2

CDR3nt: TGTGCCATCAGTGAGCCGCTTAACACCGGGGAGCTGTTTTTT
CDR3aa: CAISEPLNTGELFF
abundance: NA
d_gene: NA
j_gene: TRBJ2-2
v_gene: TRBV10-3

CDR3nt: TGTGCCAGCAGTCAATCAACCGGGACAGGGAGTCAGCCCCAGCATTTT
CDR3aa: CASSQSTGTGSQPQHF
abundance: NA
d_gene: TRBD1
j_gene: TRBJ1-5
v_gene: TRBV6-6

CDR3nt: TGCAGCGTTGAAGATGAGGGGGGCTCGAGTAGATTCAATGAGCAGTTCTTC
CDR3aa: CSVEDEGGSSRFNEQFF
abundance: once
d_gene: NA
j_gene: TRBJ2-1
v_gene: TRBV29-1

CDR3nt: TGTGCCAGCTCACTCGGTTCTATCGGGACAGGCTATGGCTACACCTTC
CDR3aa: CASSLGSIGTGYGYTF
abundance: NA
d_gene: TRBD1
j_gene: TRBJ1-2
v_gene: TRBV18

CDR3nt: TGTGCCACCAGCAGAGAGGGGCTTGCGCAGCCCTACGAGCAGTACTTC
CDR3aa: CATSREGLAQPYEQYF
abundance: NA
d_gene: NA
j_gene: TRBJ2-7
v_gene: TRBV15

CDR3nt: TGTGCCAGCAGCTTAGCAGGAACAGCCAATCAGCCCCAGCATTTT
CDR3aa: CASSLAGTANQPQHF
abundance: NA
d_gene: NA
j_gene: TRBJ1-5
v_gene: TRBV7-9

CDR3nt: TGCGCCAGCAGCTCGACAGGGAGTTTCGACGAGCAGTACTTC
CDR3aa: CASSSTGSFDEQYF
abundance: NA
d_gene: TRBD1
j_gene: TRBJ2-7
v_gene: TRBV5-1

CDR3nt: TGCGCCAGCAGCCCTAACGGGGACAGGGCCTACGAGCAGTACTTC
CDR3aa: CASSPNGDRAYEQYF
abundance: NA
d_gene: TRBD1
j_gene: TRBJ2-7
v_gene: TRBV5-1

CDR3nt: TGTGCCAGCACCAACATTTTCGGAGGAAGCAATGAGCAGTTCTTC
CDR3aa: CASTNIFGGSNEQFF
abundance: NA
d_gene: NA
j_gene: TRBJ2-1
v_gene: TRBV11-2

CDR3nt: TGTGCCAGCAGTTACATGTCGGGGAGCTCCTACGAGCAGTACTTC
CDR3aa: CASSYMSGSSYEQYF
abundance: NA
d_gene: NA
j_gene: TRBJ2-7
v_gene: TRBV6-5

CDR3nt: TGTGCCATCTTGGCTGTCGAAGGCTACACCTTC
CDR3aa: CAILAVEGYTF
abundance: few
d_gene: NA
j_gene: TRBJ1-2
v_gene: TRBV6-5

CDR3nt: TGTGCCACCAGCTCCCAAGGGCGGCAAGGATTTGGCTACACCTTC
CDR3aa: CATSSQGRQGFGYTF
abundance: NA
d_gene: NA
j_gene: TRBJ1-2
v_gene: TRBV15

CDR3nt: TGTGCCAGCGGGACTAGCGACGAGCAGTACTTC
CDR3aa: CASGTSDEQYF
abundance: NA
d_gene: TRBD2
j_gene: TRBJ2-7
v_gene: TRBV6-1

CDR3nt: TGTGCCAGCAGCTTCTTATCCAGGTCAACCAACACTGAAGCTTTCTTT
CDR3aa: CASSFLSRSTNTEAFF
abundance: NA
d_gene: NA
j_gene: TRBJ1-1
v_gene: TRBV11-2

CDR3nt: TGTGCCTGCACGACTAGCGTTTCCGCAGATACGCAGTATTTT
CDR3aa: CACTTSVSADTQYF
abundance: NA
d_gene: TRBD2
j_gene: TRBJ2-3
v_gene: TRBV28

CDR3nt: TGTGCCATCAGTGAGTCCGGGACCCAAGAGACCCAGTACTTC
CDR3aa: CAISESGTQETQYF
abundance: NA
d_gene: NA
j_gene: TRBJ2-5
v_gene: TRBV10-3

CDR3nt: TGCGCCAGCAGTTGGCGTGCGGGGCAGAGCTCCTACGAGCAGTACTTC
CDR3aa: CASSWRAGQSSYEQYF
abundance: NA
d_gene: NA
j_gene: TRBJ2-7
v_gene: TRBV5-1

CDR3nt: TGTGCCAGCAGTCAGGGGGTTCAGCCCCAGCATTTT
CDR3aa: CASSQGVQPQHF
abundance: NA
d_gene: TRBD1
j_gene: TRBJ1-5
v_gene: TRBV7-9

CDR3nt: TGCGCCAGCGCAGGGAATGCAAATCAGCCCCAGCATTTT
CDR3aa: CASAGNANQPQHF
abundance: NA
d_gene: NA
j_gene: TRBJ1-5
v_gene: TRBV10-2

CDR3nt: TGTGCCAGCAGCTTAGAGGGGGCGGGATCTGAAGCTTTCTTT
CDR3aa: CASSLEGAGSEAFF
abundance: NA
d_gene: TRBD1
j_gene: TRBJ1-1
v_gene: TRBV7-9

CDR3nt: TGTGCCAGCAGTGGATGGGACAGGATGAATCAGCCCCAGCATTTT
CDR3aa: CASSGWDRMNQPQHF
abundance: NA
d_gene: TRBD1
j_gene: TRBJ1-5
v_gene: TRBV2

CDR3nt: TGTGCCAGCAGCCCACTGCCGGGACAGCTTTCCTACAATGAGCAGTTCTTC
CDR3aa: CASSPLPGQLSYNEQFF
abundance: NA
d_gene: TRBD1
j_gene: TRBJ2-1
v_gene: TRBV14

CDR3nt: TGTGCCAGCACCGTTTCTGGGGGTTGGTACGATGGCTACACCTTC
CDR3aa: CASTVSGGWYDGYTF
abundance: NA
d_gene: NA
j_gene: TRBJ1-2
v_gene: TRBV28

CDR3nt: TGTGCCAGAAGCCTGACCGGGACAGGGGCGAACTATGGCTACACCTTC
CDR3aa: CARSLTGTGANYGYTF
abundance: NA
d_gene: TRBD1
j_gene: TRBJ1-2
v_gene: TRBV5-3